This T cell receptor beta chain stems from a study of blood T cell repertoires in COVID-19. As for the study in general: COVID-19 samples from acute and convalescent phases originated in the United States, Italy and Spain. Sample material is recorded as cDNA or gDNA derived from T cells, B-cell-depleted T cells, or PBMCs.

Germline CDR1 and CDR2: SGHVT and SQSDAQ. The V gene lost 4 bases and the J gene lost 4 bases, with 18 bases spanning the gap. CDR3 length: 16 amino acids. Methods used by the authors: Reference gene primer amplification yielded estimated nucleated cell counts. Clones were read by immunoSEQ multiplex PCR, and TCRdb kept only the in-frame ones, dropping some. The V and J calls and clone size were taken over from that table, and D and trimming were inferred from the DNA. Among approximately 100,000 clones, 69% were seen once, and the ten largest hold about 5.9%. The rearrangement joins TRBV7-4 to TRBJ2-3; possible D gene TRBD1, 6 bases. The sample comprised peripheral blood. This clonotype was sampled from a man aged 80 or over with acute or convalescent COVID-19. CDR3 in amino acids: CASSWAEYREADTQYF. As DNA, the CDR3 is TGTGCCAGCAGCTGGGCGGAATACAGGGAAGCAGATACGCAGTATTTT.